This passage covers 20 T cell receptor beta chains from one sample sequenced in a study of blood T cell repertoires in COVID-19. TCRdb keeps only in-frame clones here, not all; method: immunoSEQ multiplex PCR. The sample holds roughly 160,000 clones, about 87% seen once. The sequenced sample consisted of peripheral blood. These TCRs come from a woman of 80 years or more with COVID-19, enrolled during active disease.

This clone occurred once. V and J are TRBV18 and TRBJ1-2, with TRBD1 identical over 8 bases. Unmatched junction bases numbered 12, after V lost 6 bases and J lost 6 bases. Germline CDR1 reads KGHSH; CDR2 reads LQKENI. The CDR3 spans 15 residues. The CDR3 reads CASSIGTGWDHGYTF. Here the CDR3 DNA reads TGTGCCAGCTCGATCGGGACAGGATGGGATCATGGCTACACCTTC.

This chain uses TRBV11-1 with TRBJ2-7; 7 nucleotides line up with TRBD2. Germline V gives CDR1 SGHAT, CDR2 FQDESV (reference sequence). V gave up 6 bases and J gave up 1 base; unmatched junction bases: 9. The length of the CDR3 is 15 residues. This CDR3 reads CASSKKRDSSYEQYF. For the CDR3, the DNA is TGTGCCAGCAGTAAAAAGCGGGATTCGTCCTACGAGCAGTACTTC. The full variable domain, in which reference TRBV11-1 and TRBJ2-7 provide the parts outside the CDR3, is EAEVAQSPRYKITEKSQAVAFWCDPISGHATLYWYRQILGQGPELLVQFQDESVVDDSQLPKDRFSAERLKGVDSTLKIQPAELGDSAMYLCASSKKRDSSYEQYFGPGTRLTVT.

The chain has TRBV4-2 and TRBJ2-1; possible D gene TRBD1, 5 bases. The CDR3 has 16 residues. Germline values: CDR1 LGHNA, CDR2 YNFKEQ. V was trimmed by 1 base and J by 0 bases, leaving 10 bases between them. The DNA of the CDR3 is TGTGCCAGCAGCCAAGGGGGCCCGAGCTCCTACAATGAGCAGTTCTTC. It codes for CASSQGGPSSYNEQFF.

This clone was found once. This rearrangement joins TRBV2 to TRBJ1-3, with 7 bases aligning to TRBD1. With 5 bases clipped from V and 0 bases from J, the junction kept 4 bases outside the gene matches. Germline V CDR1 and CDR2: SNHLY, FYNNEI. The CDR3 covers 15 residues. CDR3 DNA sequence: TGTGCCAGCAGTCGGGACAGCATCTCTGGAAACACCATATATTTT. Translated, it gives CASSRDSISGNTIYF.

The chain uses TRBV28 and TRBJ1-6, with TRBD1 matching 7 bases. The CDR3 is made up of 13 amino acids. V was clipped by 6 bases and J by 9 bases; unmatched bases: 5. Germline V gives CDR1 MDHEN, CDR2 SYDVKM. Here the CDR3 reads CASRTGSGSPLHF. The CDR3 nucleotides are TGTGCCAGCAGGACAGGGAGCGGTTCACCCCTCCACTTT. Full variable domain (outside the CDR3, taken from reference TRBV28 and TRBJ1-6): DVKVTQSSRYLVKRTGEKVFLECVQDMDHENMFWYRQDPGLGLRLIYFSYDVKMKEKGDIPEGYSVSREKKERFSLILESASTNQTSMYLCASRTGSGSPLHFGNGTRLTVT.

This sequence joins TRBV2 and TRBJ1-4; TRBD1 is a possible D gene (5 bases). The CDR3 runs to 12 residues. Trimming pared 11 bases from V and 7 bases from J, leaving 14 bases between. Per the germline V gene, CDR1 is SNHLY and CDR2 is FYNNEI. CDR3 sequence reads: CAGGLESEKLFF. The CDR3 region has the DNA TGTGCCGGGGGACTTGAGAGTGAAAAACTGTTTTTT. Together with reference TRBV2 and TRBJ1-4, the CDR3 gives the full variable domain: EPEVTQTPSHQVTQMGQEVILRCVPISNHLYFYWYRQILGQKVEFLVSFYNNEISEKSEIFDDQFSVERPDGSNFTLKIRSTKLEDSAMYFCAGGLESEKLFFGSGTQLSVL.

The genes are TRBV6-2 or TRBV6-3 and TRBJ2-1; 9 bases fit TRBD2. The CDR3 has 18 amino acids. CDR1 is MNHEY and CDR2 is SVGEGT in the germline V gene. Losses at the gene ends were 0 bases for V and 4 bases for J; bases not matched to a gene: 10. The CDR3 reads CASSYSGSLAGVYNEQFF. Written as DNA, the CDR3 is TGTGCCAGCAGTTACTCGGGCAGCTTAGCGGGAGTGTACAATGAGCAGTTCTTC.

The rearrangement links TRBV4-2 to TRBJ2-3; the match to TRBD2 covers 13 bases. Trimming cost V 0 bases and J 5 bases; bases outside gene matches: 11. The length of the CDR3 is 19 residues. Germline V lookup: CDR1 LGHNA, CDR2 YNFKEQ. CDR3 DNA sequence: TGTGCCAGCAGCCAAGACCGGGATGGACTAGCGGGAGCGAAAGATACGCAGTATTTT. Encoded protein: CASSQDRDGLAGAKDTQYF.

This chain links TRBV7-2 with TRBJ2-5, with 15 bases identical to TRBD2. Losses at the gene ends were 3 bases for V and 5 bases for J; bases not matched to a gene: 10. The V gene's germline CDR1 is SGHTA and CDR2 FQGNSA. The CDR3 spans 18 residues. CDR3: CASSFGTSGRLSPETQYF. CDR3 sequence (DNA): TGTGCCAGCAGCTTCGGGACTAGCGGGAGGCTAAGCCCTGAGACCCAGTACTTC.

This clone was picked up a small number of times. This sequence joins TRBV7-2 and TRBJ1-3; possible D gene TRBD1, 6 bases. Trimming cost V 7 bases and J 0 bases, with 19 bases left between them. The CDR3 sequence is 17 residues long. The V gene's germline CDR1 is SGHTA and CDR2 FQGNSA. The CDR3 region is CASNGRLGGASGNTIYF. The CDR3 DNA sequence: TGTGCCAGCAATGGGAGACTTGGGGGCGCCTCTGGAAACACCATATATTTT.

The genes are TRBV7-9 and TRBJ1-1; tentative D call: TRBD1 (5 bases). Germline assignment: CDR1 SEHNR and CDR2 FQNEAQ (reference sequence). Trimming stripped 3 bases from V and 7 bases from J, with 9 bases between. The CDR3 loop spans 12 amino acids. In nucleotides, the CDR3 is TGTGCCAGCAGCTTGCGACAGATTGAAGCTTTCTTT. Amino acids: CASSLRQIEAFF.

This clone was picked up one time. The chain uses TRBV6-2 or TRBV6-3 and TRBJ2-7; TRBD1 aligns across 8 bases. This CDR3 has 15 residues. With 2 bases clipped from V and 7 bases from J, the junction kept 10 bases outside the gene matches. CDR1 and CDR2 from the germline V gene are MNHEY and SVGEGT. The CDR3 is CASSYGQGLASEQYF. CDR3 nucleotide sequence: TGTGCCAGCAGTTACGGACAGGGCTTGGCGAGTGAGCAGTACTTC.

CDR3 in amino acids: CATLSTSSSSYNEQFF. CDR3 nucleotide sequence: TGTGCCACTTTGAGCACTTCGTCGAGCTCCTACAATGAGCAGTTCTTC. The chain has TRBV7-9 and TRBJ2-1; no firm D call. In germline, CDR1 is SEHNR, CDR2 FQNEAQ (reference sequence). CDR3 length: 16 amino acids. Trimming stripped 10 bases from V and 0 bases from J, with 19 bases between.

The V gene is TRBV27, the J gene TRBJ2-7; D remains ambiguous. The CDR3 consists of 14 residues. Deletions cut 3 bases from V and 0 bases from J, with 9 bases between. CDR1 and CDR2 (germline): MNHEY, SMNVEV (reference sequence). The CDR3 here is CASSFLRFSYEQYF. The CDR3 DNA reads as TGTGCCAGCAGTTTCCTCAGGTTCTCCTACGAGCAGTACTTC.

The chain recombines TRBV5-1 with TRBJ1-1, with D perhaps matching TRBD1 (5 bases). Germline V gene sequence: CDR1 SGHRS, CDR2 YFSETQ. The V gene lost 1 base and the J gene lost 7 bases, with 11 bases spanning the gap. CDR3 size: 13 residues. The DNA for the CDR3 is TGCGCCAGCAGCTTGTCACAGGTCGGTGAAGCTTTCTTT. This sequence encodes CASSLSQVGEAFF.

This chain connects TRBV6-5 to TRBJ2-6, with D perhaps TRBD2 (6 bases). The germline V gene has CDR1 MNHEY and CDR2 SVGAGI. Trimming removed 3 bases from V and 4 bases from J, with 10 bases in between. The CDR3 is made up of 15 amino acids. The DNA of the CDR3 is TGTGCCAGCAGTTATCGGAGGGCAGGGGCCAACGTCCTGACTTTC. This encodes CASSYRRAGANVLTF.

The chain combines TRBV7-9 with TRBJ2-7; weak D call: TRBD2 (6 bases). The CDR3 has 13 residues. Per germline, CDR1 SEHNR and CDR2 FQNEAQ (reference sequence). Trimming pared 5 bases from V and 1 base from J, leaving 9 bases between. The CDR3 reads CASSPGTSYEQYF. The CDR3 DNA sequence: TGTGCCAGCAGCCCGGGGACTTCCTACGAGCAGTACTTC. The full variable domain, in which reference TRBV7-9 and TRBJ2-7 provide the parts outside the CDR3, is DTGVSQNPRHKITKRGQNVTFRCDPISEHNRLYWYRQTLGQGPEFLTYFQNEAQLEKSRLLSDRFSAERPKGSFSTLEIQRTEQGDSAMYLCASSPGTSYEQYFGPGTRLTVT.

The chain recombines TRBV7-2 with TRBJ1-2; D is perhaps TRBD1 (5 bases). V gave up 6 bases and J gave up 2 bases, with 16 bases separating them. The CDR3 length is 15 residues. Germline V gives CDR1 SGHTA, CDR2 FQGNSA. CDR3 in amino acids: CASRHPTERNYGYTF. The CDR3 coding sequence is TGTGCCAGCAGGCATCCGACAGAACGGAACTATGGCTACACCTTC. Looking up the rest from reference TRBV7-2 and TRBJ1-2 gives the full variable domain: GAGVSQSPSNKVTEKGKDVELRCDPISGHTALYWYRQSLGQGLEFLIYFQGNSAPDKSGLPSDRFSAERTGGSVSTLTIQRTQQEDSAVYLCASRHPTERNYGYTFGSGTRLTVV.

The chain links TRBV6-1 to TRBJ1-1, with D unresolved. The CDR3 extends over 14 amino acids. Germline CDR1 is MNHNS and CDR2 is SASEGT. V was pared by 2 bases and J by 4 bases, with 11 bases between. The CDR3 is CASSEPLRSTEAFF. In nucleotides, the CDR3 is TGTGCCAGCAGTGAACCTCTGAGGAGCACTGAAGCTTTCTTT.

The genes are TRBV19 and TRBJ1-2, with 8 nucleotides matching TRBD1. V trimming: 10 bases; J trimming: 4 bases; junction bases outside the gene matches: 8. In germline, CDR1 is LNHDA, CDR2 SQIVND (reference sequence). The CDR3 spans 13 residues. The CDR3 coding sequence is TGTGCCACCCTGGGACAGGCCAGCTATGGCTACACCTTC. Translating it yields CATLGQASYGYTF. The full variable domain, in which reference TRBV19 and TRBJ1-2 provide the parts outside the CDR3, is DGGITQSPKYLFRKEGQNVTLSCEQNLNHDAMYWYRQDPGQGLRLIYYSQIVNDFQKGDIAEGYSVSREKKESFPLTVTSAQKNPTAFYLCATLGQASYGYTFGSGTRLTVV.